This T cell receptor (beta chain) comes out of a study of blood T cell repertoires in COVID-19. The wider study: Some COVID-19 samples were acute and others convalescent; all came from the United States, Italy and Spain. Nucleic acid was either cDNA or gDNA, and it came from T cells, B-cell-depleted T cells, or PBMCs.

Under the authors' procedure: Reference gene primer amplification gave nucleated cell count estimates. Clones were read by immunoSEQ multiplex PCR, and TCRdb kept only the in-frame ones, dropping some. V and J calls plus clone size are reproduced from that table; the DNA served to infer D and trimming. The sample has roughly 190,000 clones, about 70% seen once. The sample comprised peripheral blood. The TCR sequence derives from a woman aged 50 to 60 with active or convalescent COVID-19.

In nucleotides, the CDR3 is TGTGCCAGCTCGAGAGGGGGCAGCGAGTTTTCTGGAAACACCATATATTTT. Protein sequence: CASSRGGSEFSGNTIYF. The rearrangement uses TRBV18 and TRBJ1-3, with 7 bases aligning to TRBD1. This CDR3 is 17 amino acids long. V shed 6 bases, J shed 1 base, and the junction held 12 bases outside the gene matches. Germline CDR1 is KGHSH and CDR2 is LQKENI.